A selection of T cell receptor beta chains follows, all from one sample in a study of beta chain features in type 1 diabetes. Sequencing used immunoSEQ multiplex PCR; TCRdb keeps in-frame clones, though not all of them. The table shows about 240,000 clones, with approximately 15% occurring only once. The sequencing sample was made of naive CD4+ T cells from blood. Receptor source: a man aged 25-40 years with type 1 diabetes. The conserved cysteine and the conserved F or W are not part of the CDR3 here. D genes are given only for firm matches.

>TRBJ2-7|TRBV5-4|TRBD1
ASSSQGATYEQY
>TRBJ1-2|TRBV6-1|-
ASSEQTNYGYT
>TRBJ2-1|TRBV9|TRBD2
ASSFSGGSQF
>TRBJ2-1|TRBV6-6|TRBD2
ASSPTSGGTNEQF
>TRBJ2-3|TRBV2|-
ASSEGAGTQY
>TRBJ2-5|TRBV5-1|TRBD1
ASSPTGGGETQY
>TRBJ1-2|TRBV7-2|-
ASSRFRSGDGYT
>TRBJ2-7|TRBV30|TRBD2
ATRTSGVYEQY
>TRBJ2-3|TRBV9|TRBD2
ASSVRASGGTDTQY
>TRBJ2-1|TRBV18|-
ASSPPNEGYNEQF
>TRBJ2-4|TRBV4-2|-
ASSQYARDSKNIQY
>TRBJ2-3|TRBV30|TRBD2
AWSPSGGAADTQY
>TRBJ1-1|TRBV30|TRBD1
AWSRGANTEAF
>TRBJ2-3|TRBV2|TRBD1
ASRERTGGEADTQY
>TRBJ2-7|TRBV6-1|TRBD2
ASSPTLAGVREQY
>TRBJ2-6|TRBV5-4|TRBD1
ASSDRDRGDSGANVLT
>TRBJ2-7|TRBV5-1|TRBD2
ASSFLLAGGVGEQY
>TRBJ2-7|TRBV5-4|TRBD1
ASSWGIGTGTEQY
>TRBJ1-2|TRBV2|TRBD1
ASTGQGANYGYT
>TRBJ1-2|TRBV30|TRBD1
AWTPGTGIDGYT
>TRBJ2-1|TRBV5-1|-
ASSPTRTKGSYNEQF
>TRBJ1-4|TRBV30|-
AWSVKGAATNEKLF
>TRBJ2-1|TRBV10-3|TRBD2
ATAGGTSGYNEQF
>TRBJ2-1|TRBV18|TRBD1
ASSPLSQGDNEQF
>TRBJ2-3|TRBV19|-
ASSSPGGGHSDTQY
>TRBJ2-3|TRBV7-6|-
ASSLRTASGTDTQY
>TRBJ2-1|TRBV4-2|-
ASSQAPRPGGINEQF
>TRBJ2-3|TRBV30|-
AWSSGTTPDTQY
>TRBJ2-7|TRBV10-3|-
AISESAGEGEQY
>TRBJ1-5|TRBV29-1|TRBD1
SAATGLEQPQH
>TRBJ1-2|TRBV7-9|-
ASSQDSVYGYT
>TRBJ2-3|TRBV5-4|-
ASSFSGSDTQY
>TRBJ2-3|TRBV5-1|-
ASSLGGTDTQY
>TRBJ1-1|TRBV27|TRBD1
ASSPRTGGFTEAF
>TRBJ2-3|TRBV5-6|-
ASSFPGKPGTDTQY
>TRBJ1-1|TRBV6-6|-
ASSEVGNTEAF
>TRBJ1-6|TRBV9|-
ASGEGPLH
>TRBJ2-3|TRBV7-9|TRBD2
ARVVRGVLRHTQY
>TRBJ1-2|TRBV5-1|TRBD1
ASSSDRAYGYT
>TRBJ2-3|TRBV2|-
ASSMGRTDTQY
>TRBJ2-5|TRBV25-1|TRBD2
ASSLAGGETQY
>TRBJ1-4|TRBV4-2|TRBD1
ASSQVGQGGEKLF
>TRBJ2-1|TRBV6-5|TRBD2
ASRGTSGNYNEQF
>TRBJ1-2|TRBV18|-
ASSLQEGYYGYT
>TRBJ2-5|TRBV30|-
AWSRGTETQY
>TRBJ2-3|TRBV4-1|-
ASSQDPWQGTDTQY
>TRBJ2-2|TRBV7-9|-
ASSPPTGGTGELF
>TRBJ2-7|TRBV11-2|-
ASSWSDTYYEQY
>TRBJ2-5|TRBV15|-
ATSQTGRETQY
>TRBJ2-5|TRBV19|TRBD1
ASRGTGGTGTQY
>TRBJ2-2|TRBV5-4|TRBD2
ASSLSGSITGELF
>TRBJ2-3|TRBV4-1|TRBD2
ASSQGGSGSSTDTQY
>TRBJ2-7|TRBV7-2|-
ASSLLGGRLGEQY
>TRBJ2-2|TRBV2|-
ASSRQQGVTGELF
>TRBJ1-1|TRBV2|-
ASSVGVGARRNTEAF